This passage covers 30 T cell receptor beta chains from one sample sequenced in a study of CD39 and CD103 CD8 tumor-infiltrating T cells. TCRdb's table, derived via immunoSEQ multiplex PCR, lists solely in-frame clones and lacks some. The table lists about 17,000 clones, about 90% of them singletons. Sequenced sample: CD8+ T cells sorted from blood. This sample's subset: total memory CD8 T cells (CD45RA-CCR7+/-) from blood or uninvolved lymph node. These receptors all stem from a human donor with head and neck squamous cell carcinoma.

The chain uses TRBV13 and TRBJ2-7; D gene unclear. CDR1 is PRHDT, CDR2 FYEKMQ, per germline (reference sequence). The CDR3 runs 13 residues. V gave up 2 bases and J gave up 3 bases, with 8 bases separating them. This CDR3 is CASSLRGDYEQYF. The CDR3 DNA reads TGTGCCAGCAGCTTAAGAGGAGACTACGAGCAGTACTTC.

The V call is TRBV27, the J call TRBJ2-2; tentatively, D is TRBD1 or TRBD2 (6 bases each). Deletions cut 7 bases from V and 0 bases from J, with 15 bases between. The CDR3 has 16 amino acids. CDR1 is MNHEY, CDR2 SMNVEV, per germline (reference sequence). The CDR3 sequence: CASTLGGHPNTGELFF. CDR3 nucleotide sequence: TGTGCCAGCACCCTGGGGGGACATCCGAACACCGGGGAGCTGTTTTTT.

The CDR3 DNA sequence: TGTGCCAGTAGTCTAGGACTGCCCGGAAGTCAGCCCCAGCATTTT. Translating it yields CASSLGLPGSQPQHF. The J gene is TRBJ1-5, the V gene TRBV19; no firm D call. This CDR3 has 15 amino acids. V lost 5 bases, J lost 6 bases, and 17 bases lay in between. Germline CDR1 LNHDA, CDR2 SQIVND (reference sequence).

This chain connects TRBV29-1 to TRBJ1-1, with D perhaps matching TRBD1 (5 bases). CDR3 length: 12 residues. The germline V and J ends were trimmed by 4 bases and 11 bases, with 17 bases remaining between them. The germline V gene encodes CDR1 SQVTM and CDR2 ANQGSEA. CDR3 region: CSVGTGTTDAFF. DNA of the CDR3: TGCAGCGTTGGCACAGGAACGACGGACGCTTTCTTT.

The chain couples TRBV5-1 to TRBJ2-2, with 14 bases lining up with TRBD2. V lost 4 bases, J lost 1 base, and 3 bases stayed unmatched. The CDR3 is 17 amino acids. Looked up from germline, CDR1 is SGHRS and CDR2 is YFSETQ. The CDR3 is CASSHGLAGGNTGELFF. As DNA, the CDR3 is TGCGCCAGCAGCCACGGACTAGCGGGGGGGAACACCGGGGAGCTGTTTTTT.

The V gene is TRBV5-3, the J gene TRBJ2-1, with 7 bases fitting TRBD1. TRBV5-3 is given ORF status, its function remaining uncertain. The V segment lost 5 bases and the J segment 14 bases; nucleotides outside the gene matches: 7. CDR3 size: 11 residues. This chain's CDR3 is CARRTPGQKFF. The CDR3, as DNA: TGTGCCAGAAGGACACCGGGACAGAAGTTCTTC.

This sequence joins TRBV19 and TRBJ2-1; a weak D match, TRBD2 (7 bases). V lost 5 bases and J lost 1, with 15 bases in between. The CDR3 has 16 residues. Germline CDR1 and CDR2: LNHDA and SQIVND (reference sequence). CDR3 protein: CASSEWGRGSYNEQFF. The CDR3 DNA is TGTGCCAGTAGTGAGTGGGGGCGGGGGTCCTACAATGAGCAGTTCTTC.

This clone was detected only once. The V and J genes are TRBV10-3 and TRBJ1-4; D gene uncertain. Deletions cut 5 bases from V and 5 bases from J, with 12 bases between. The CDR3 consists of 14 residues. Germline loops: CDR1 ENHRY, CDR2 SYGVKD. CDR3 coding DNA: TGTGCCATCAGTAACTCCCCCGGGAATGAAAAACTGTTTTTT. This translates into CAISNSPGNEKLFF.

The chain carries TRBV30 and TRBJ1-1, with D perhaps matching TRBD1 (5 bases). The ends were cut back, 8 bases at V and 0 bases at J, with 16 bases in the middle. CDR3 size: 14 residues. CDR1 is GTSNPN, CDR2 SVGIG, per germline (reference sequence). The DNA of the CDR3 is TGTGCCGGAGACGCTCGGGGCATGAACACTGAAGCTTTCTTT. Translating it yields CAGDARGMNTEAFF.

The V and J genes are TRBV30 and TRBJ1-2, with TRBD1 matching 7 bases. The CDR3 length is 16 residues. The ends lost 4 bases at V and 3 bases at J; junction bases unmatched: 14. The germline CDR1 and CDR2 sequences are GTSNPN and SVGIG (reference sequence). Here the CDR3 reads CAWTPTGTLYHYGYTF. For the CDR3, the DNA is TGTGCCTGGACCCCGACAGGGACCTTATACCACTATGGCTACACCTTC.

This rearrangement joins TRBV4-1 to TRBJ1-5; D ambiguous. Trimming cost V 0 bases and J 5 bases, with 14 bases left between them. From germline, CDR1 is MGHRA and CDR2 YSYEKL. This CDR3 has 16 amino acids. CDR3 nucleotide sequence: TGCGCCAGCAGCCAAGATGTGGGCCACCCCGATCAGCCCCAGCATTTT. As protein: CASSQDVGHPDQPQHF.

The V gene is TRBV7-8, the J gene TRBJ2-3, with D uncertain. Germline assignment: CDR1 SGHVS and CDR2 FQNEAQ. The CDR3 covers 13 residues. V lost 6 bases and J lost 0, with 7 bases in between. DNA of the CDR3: TGTGCCAGCAGTTTCGACAGCACAGATACGCAGTATTTT. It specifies CASSFDSTDTQYF. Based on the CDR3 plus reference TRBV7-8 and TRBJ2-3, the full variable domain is GAGVSQSPRYKVAKRGQDVALRCDPISGHVSLFWYQQALGQGPEFLTYFQNEAQLDKSGLPSDRFFAERPEGSVSTLKIQRTQQEDSAVYLCASSFDSTDTQYFGPGTRLTVL.

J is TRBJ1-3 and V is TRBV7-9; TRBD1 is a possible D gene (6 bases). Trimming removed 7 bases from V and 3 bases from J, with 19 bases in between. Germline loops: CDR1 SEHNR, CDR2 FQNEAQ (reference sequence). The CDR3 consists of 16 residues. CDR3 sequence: CASIHVGGRSGNTIYF. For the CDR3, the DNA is TGTGCCAGCATCCACGTAGGGGGGCGAAGTGGAAACACCATATATTTT.

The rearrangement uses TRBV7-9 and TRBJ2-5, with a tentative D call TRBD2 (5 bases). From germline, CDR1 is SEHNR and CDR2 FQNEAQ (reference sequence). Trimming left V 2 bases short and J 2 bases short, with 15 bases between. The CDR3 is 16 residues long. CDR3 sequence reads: CASSLIWVGGQETQYF. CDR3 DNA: TGTGCCAGCAGCTTAATTTGGGTAGGCGGGCAAGAGACCCAGTACTTC.

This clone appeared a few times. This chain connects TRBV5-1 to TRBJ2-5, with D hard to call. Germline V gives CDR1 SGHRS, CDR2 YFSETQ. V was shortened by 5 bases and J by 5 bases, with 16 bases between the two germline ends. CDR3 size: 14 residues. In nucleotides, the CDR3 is TGCGCCAGCAGGTCGACCCGTGATTGGGAGACCCAGTACTTC. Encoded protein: CASRSTRDWETQYF.

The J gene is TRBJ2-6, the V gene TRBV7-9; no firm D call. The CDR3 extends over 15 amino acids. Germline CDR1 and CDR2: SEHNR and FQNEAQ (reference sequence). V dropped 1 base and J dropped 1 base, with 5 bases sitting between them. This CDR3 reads CASSLGQSGANVLTF. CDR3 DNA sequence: TGTGCCAGCAGCTTAGGCCAGTCTGGGGCCAACGTCCTGACTTTC.

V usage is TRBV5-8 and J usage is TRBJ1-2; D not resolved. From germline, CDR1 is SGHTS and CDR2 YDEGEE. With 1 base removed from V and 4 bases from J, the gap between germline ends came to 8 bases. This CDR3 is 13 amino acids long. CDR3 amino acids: CASSLLAAYGYTF. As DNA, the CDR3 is TGTGCCAGCAGCTTGCTGGCGGCCTATGGCTACACCTTC.

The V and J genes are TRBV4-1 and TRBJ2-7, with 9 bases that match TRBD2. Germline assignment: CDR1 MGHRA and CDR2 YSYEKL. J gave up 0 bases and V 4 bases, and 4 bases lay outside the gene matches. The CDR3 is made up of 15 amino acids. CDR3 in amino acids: CASSPSGESSYEQYF. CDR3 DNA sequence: TGCGCCAGCAGCCCTAGCGGGGAAAGCTCCTACGAGCAGTACTTC.

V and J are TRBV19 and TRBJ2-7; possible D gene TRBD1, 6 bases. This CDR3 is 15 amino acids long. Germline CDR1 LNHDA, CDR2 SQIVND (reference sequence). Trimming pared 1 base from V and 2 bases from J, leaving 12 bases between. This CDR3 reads CASSIATGFTYEQYF. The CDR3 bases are TGTGCCAGTAGTATAGCCACAGGGTTCACCTACGAGCAGTACTTC.

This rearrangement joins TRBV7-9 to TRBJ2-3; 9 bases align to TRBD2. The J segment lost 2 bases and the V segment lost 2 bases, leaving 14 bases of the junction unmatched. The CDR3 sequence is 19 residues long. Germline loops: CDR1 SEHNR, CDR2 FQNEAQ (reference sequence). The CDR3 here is CASSLRFRSSGGHTDTQYF. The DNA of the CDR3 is TGTGCCAGCAGCTTACGGTTTAGGAGTAGCGGGGGCCACACAGATACGCAGTATTTT.

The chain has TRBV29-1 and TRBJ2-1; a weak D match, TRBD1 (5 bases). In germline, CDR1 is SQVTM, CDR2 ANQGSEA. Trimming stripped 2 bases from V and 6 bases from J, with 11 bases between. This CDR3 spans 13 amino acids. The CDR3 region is CSVEMDTLNEQFF. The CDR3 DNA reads TGCAGCGTTGAAATGGACACCCTCAATGAGCAGTTCTTC.

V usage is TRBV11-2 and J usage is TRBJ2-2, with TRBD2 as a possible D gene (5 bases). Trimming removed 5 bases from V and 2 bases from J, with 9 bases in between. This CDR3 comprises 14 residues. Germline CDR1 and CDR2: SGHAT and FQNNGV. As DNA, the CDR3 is TGTGCCAGCAGCCAGACTACTAACACCGGGGAGCTGTTTTTT. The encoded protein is CASSQTTNTGELFF.

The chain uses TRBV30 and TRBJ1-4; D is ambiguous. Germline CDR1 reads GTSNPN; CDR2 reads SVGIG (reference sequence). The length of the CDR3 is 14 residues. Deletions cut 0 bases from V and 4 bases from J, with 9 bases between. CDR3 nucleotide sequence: TGTGCCTGGAGTGTGAGACTGGGTAATGAAAAACTGTTTTTT. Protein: CAWSVRLGNEKLFF.

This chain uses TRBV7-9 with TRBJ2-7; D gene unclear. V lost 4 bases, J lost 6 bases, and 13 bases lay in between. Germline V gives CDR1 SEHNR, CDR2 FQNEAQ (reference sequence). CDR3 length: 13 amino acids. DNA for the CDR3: TGTGCCAGCAGCTCCCCAGACTCGCTCGAGCAGTACTTC. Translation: CASSSPDSLEQYF.

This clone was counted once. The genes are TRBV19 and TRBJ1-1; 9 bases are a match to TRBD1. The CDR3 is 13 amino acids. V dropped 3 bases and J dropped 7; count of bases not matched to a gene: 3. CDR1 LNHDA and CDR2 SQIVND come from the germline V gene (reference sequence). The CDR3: CASSMTGGSEAFF. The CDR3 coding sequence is TGTGCCAGTAGTATGACAGGGGGGAGTGAAGCTTTCTTT.

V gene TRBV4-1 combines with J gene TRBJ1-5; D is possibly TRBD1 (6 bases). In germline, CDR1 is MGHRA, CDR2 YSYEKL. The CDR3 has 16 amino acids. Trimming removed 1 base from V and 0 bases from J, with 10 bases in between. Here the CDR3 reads CASSQVQGNSNQPQHF. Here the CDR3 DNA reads TGCGCCAGCAGCCAAGTACAGGGAAATAGCAATCAGCCCCAGCATTTT.

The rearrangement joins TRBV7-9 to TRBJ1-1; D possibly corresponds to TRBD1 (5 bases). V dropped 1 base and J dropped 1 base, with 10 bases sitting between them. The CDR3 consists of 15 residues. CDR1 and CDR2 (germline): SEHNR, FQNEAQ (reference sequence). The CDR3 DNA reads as TGTGCCAGCAGCTTAGAAGTGGGGGGGAACACTGAAGCTTTCTTT. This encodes CASSLEVGGNTEAFF.

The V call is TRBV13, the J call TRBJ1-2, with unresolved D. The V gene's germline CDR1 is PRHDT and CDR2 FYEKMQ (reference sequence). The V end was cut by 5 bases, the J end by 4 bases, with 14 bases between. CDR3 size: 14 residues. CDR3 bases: TGTGCCAGCAGCCAACGATCGGGGTCCTATGGCTACACCTTC. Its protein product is CASSQRSGSYGYTF.

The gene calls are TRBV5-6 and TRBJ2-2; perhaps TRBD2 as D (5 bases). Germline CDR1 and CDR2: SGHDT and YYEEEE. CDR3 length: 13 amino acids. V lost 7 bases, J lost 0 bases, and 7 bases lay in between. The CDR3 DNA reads TGTGCCAGCCGAGGGCCGAACACCGGGGAGCTGTTTTTT. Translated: CASRGPNTGELFF.

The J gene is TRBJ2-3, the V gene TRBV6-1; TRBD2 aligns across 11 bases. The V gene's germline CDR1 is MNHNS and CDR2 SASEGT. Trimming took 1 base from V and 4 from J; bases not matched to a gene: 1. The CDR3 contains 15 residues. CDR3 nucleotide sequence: TGTGCCAGCAGTGAAGTAGCGGGGGGGCCAGATACGCAGTATTTT. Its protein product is CASSEVAGGPDTQYF.